This T cell receptor beta chain was obtained from a study of T-cell reconstitution after alpha-beta-depleted transplantation in children. Unique molecular identifiers were used in preparing the TCRbeta library. Each CDR3 protein gets one entry after TCRdb re-called the PCR reads with MiXCR. The top ten hold just over 35% of the sample, which has 530,000 or so distinct CDR3 sequences, over 25% seen once. Notes on this clonotype: What it binds is unknown.

Broader study findings: It was newly produced T cells that mostly accounted for T-cell counts and diversity one year after transplant. TCRbeta diversity was high at day 60 in some patients (a result of surviving recipient T cells and thymic progenitors). Reportedly, only several hundred clones from non-depleted graft cells drove alpha-beta T-cell counts at about two months.

The length of the CDR3 is 15 residues. The V gene lost 5 bases and the J gene lost 1 base, with 13 bases spanning the gap. Germline values: CDR1 SGHTA, CDR2 FQGNSA. This TCR came from a boy younger than two with Wiskott-Aldrich syndrome, due to receive a stem cell transplant. This rearrangement joins TRBV7-2 to TRBJ2-3; a possible D gene is TRBD1 (8 bases). This specimen consisted of PBMCs, obtained before TCRalphabeta/CD19-depleted stem cell transplant. DNA of the CDR3: TGTGCCAGCAGCCGAGCGGGACAGGGCACAGATACGCAGTATTTT. It is translated as CASSRAGQGTDTQYF.